This entry lists 21 T cell receptor beta chains sequenced from one sample in a study of T cells in Graves' hyperthyroidism and ophthalmopathy. Amplified regions were TCR beta CDR3 sequences from RNA transcripts. The HTBI primer set was used in a first-round RT-PCR of the TCR CDR3. From the multiplex PCR reads, TCRdb called clonotypes with MiXCR, one entry per CDR3 protein. Altogether about 500,000 distinct CDR3 sequences are present, roughly 15% being singletons, with the ten largest covering less than 30%. Sample: blood. These TCRs come from a young woman with Graves' ophthalmopathy.

There are a few counts of this clonotype. The chain recombines TRBV5-8 with TRBJ2-1; TRBD1 might be the D (5 bases). Germline CDR1 is SGHTS and CDR2 is YDEGEE. V was trimmed by 0 bases and J by 7 bases, leaving 14 bases between them. There are 15 residues in the CDR3. The CDR3 is CASSLEPGIRNEQFF. The CDR3 coding sequence is TGTGCCAGCAGCTTGGAGCCAGGGATTCGTAATGAGCAGTTCTTC.

This clonotype was observed a handful of times. The gene calls are TRBV20-1 and TRBJ1-5; D might be TRBD1 (6 bases). Between the trimmed V and J ends, which lost 0 bases and 6 bases, there was a span of 9 bases. This CDR3 contains 13 residues. Germline V CDR1 and CDR2: DFQATT, SNEGSKA (reference sequence). The chain's CDR3 is CSAREAGVQPQHF. The CDR3 DNA is TGCAGTGCTAGAGAGGCAGGGGTTCAGCCCCAGCATTTT.

This chain joins TRBV6-5 and TRBJ2-1; 11 bases line up with TRBD2. The CDR3 spans 17 residues. V shed 2 bases, J shed 5 bases, and the junction held 8 bases outside the gene matches. CDR1 and CDR2 (germline): MNHEY, SVGAGI. Here the CDR3 reads CASSYLPGLAANNEQFF. CDR3 coding DNA: TGTGCCAGCAGTTACCTACCGGGACTAGCGGCCAACAATGAGCAGTTCTTC.

This clonotype showed up many times. The chain recombines TRBV20-1 with TRBJ1-4; 9 nucleotides align to TRBD1. The V gene end was trimmed by 0 bases and the J gene end by 6 bases; junction bases not matched to a gene: 14. The length of the CDR3 is 18 residues. CDR1 is DFQATT, CDR2 SNEGSKA, per germline (reference sequence). The CDR3 here is CSARDWSGQGNPHEKLFF. CDR3 sequence (DNA): TGCAGTGCTAGAGACTGGAGCGGACAGGGGAACCCCCATGAAAAACTGTTTTTT.

This clonotype has more than one count but fewer than ten. The V call is TRBV7-3, the J call TRBJ2-1; 11 nucleotides align to TRBD2. Trimming took 5 bases from V and 8 from J; bases not matched to a gene: 11. CDR1 is SGHTA and CDR2 is FQGTGA in the germline V gene. There are 16 residues in the CDR3. CDR3 nucleotide sequence: TGTGCCAGCAGCCCTTTAGCGGGAGGGGGGTCGGATGAGCAGTTCTTC. Its translation is CASSPLAGGGSDEQFF.

This clonotype has a count of ten or more. This rearrangement joins TRBV12-3 or TRBV12-4 to TRBJ2-1; D gene uncertain. V was pared by 3 bases and J by 8 bases, with 20 bases between. The CDR3 covers 16 residues. The chain's CDR3 is CASSFFLLDVLDEQFF. The CDR3, as DNA: TGTGCCAGCAGTTTTTTCCTTTTGGATGTTTTGGATGAGCAGTTCTTC.

This clonotype was seen more than once but under ten times. The chain carries TRBV10-3 and TRBJ1-2, with 9 bases lining up with TRBD1. Germline loops: CDR1 ENHRY, CDR2 SYGVKD. V shed 4 bases, J shed 6 bases, and the junction held 18 bases outside the gene matches. This CDR3 has 18 residues. The DNA of the CDR3 is TGTGCCATCAGTGTAATATCGGTTGGACAGGGGAAACTAGATGGCTACACCTTC. Its translation: CAISVISVGQGKLDGYTF.

At least ten counts were recorded for this clonotype. J is TRBJ2-1 and V is TRBV5-1; weak D call: TRBD1 (6 bases). The CDR3 covers 13 residues. Germline CDR1 and CDR2: SGHRS and YFSETQ. V lost 4 bases, J lost 6 bases, and 11 bases lay in between. This CDR3 reads CASSPDRINEQFF. In nucleotides, the CDR3 is TGCGCCAGCAGCCCCGACAGGATCAATGAGCAGTTCTTC.

This clonotype was counted ten times or more. The J gene is TRBJ1-1, the V gene TRBV3-1; D may be TRBD1 (5 bases). The CDR3 is 13 amino acids. With 4 bases removed from V and 11 bases from J, the gap between germline ends came to 17 bases. Per germline, CDR1 LGHDT and CDR2 YNNKEL (reference sequence). The CDR3 spells CASSPLRAGTAFF. CDR3 DNA sequence: TGTGCCAGCAGCCCTCTGAGAGCCGGGACCGCTTTCTTT.

This clonotype showed up many times. The chain is built from TRBV28 and TRBJ2-1; possible D gene TRBD2, 5 bases. CDR3 size: 13 residues. The germline CDR1 and CDR2 sequences are MDHEN and SYDVKM. V was cut by 7 bases and J by 6 bases, with 13 bases left in between. In DNA, the CDR3 is TGTGCCAGCACCTCGGGGTCGGGCAATGAGCAGTTCTTC. Its translation: CASTSGSGNEQFF.

This clonotype was picked up many times. Here the CDR3 DNA reads TGTGCCAGCAGCTTAGGTCCAGGTAGCGGGAGGCTGAATGAGCAGTTCTTC. Its translation: CASSLGPGSGRLNEQFF. This chain uses TRBV7-6 with TRBJ2-1; 10 bases align to TRBD2. CDR3 length: 17 residues. V trimming: 1 base; J trimming: 7 bases; junction bases outside the gene matches: 10. Germline loops: CDR1 SGHVS, CDR2 FNYEAQ.

This clonotype appeared many times. The chain joins TRBV28 to TRBJ2-4; D might be TRBD1 or TRBD2, each matching 5 bases. This CDR3 is 14 amino acids long. V was clipped by 3 bases and J by 3 bases, with 9 bases between them. CDR1 is MDHEN and CDR2 is SYDVKM in the germline V gene. In nucleotides, the CDR3 is TGTGCCAGCAGTTTTGGGGGAAACAAAAACATTCAGTACTTC. The encoded protein is CASSFGGNKNIQYF.

This clonotype has a count of ten or more. The gene calls are TRBV5-1 and TRBJ2-2; D possibly corresponds to TRBD2 (6 bases). CDR3 length: 15 amino acids. V dropped 2 bases and J dropped 4 bases, with 12 bases sitting between them. The germline CDR1 and CDR2 sequences are SGHRS and YFSETQ. The CDR3 loop reads CASSLISGITGELFF. In DNA, the CDR3 is TGCGCCAGCAGCTTAATTAGCGGCATCACCGGGGAGCTGTTTTTT.

This clonotype was counted at least ten times. The chain couples TRBV7-9 to TRBJ2-1; D gene ambiguous. The CDR3 runs 14 residues. V was trimmed by 2 bases and J by 7 bases, leaving 12 bases between them. CDR1 and CDR2 from the germline V gene are SEHNR and FQNEAQ (reference sequence). The CDR3 DNA follows: TGTGCCAGCAGCTTACGGCCCCAGATAAATGAGCAGTTCTTC. It yields the protein CASSLRPQINEQFF.

This clonotype has more than one count but fewer than ten. V gene TRBV10-2 combines with J gene TRBJ1-2; 11 bases line up with TRBD1. CDR1 WSHSY and CDR2 SAAADI come from the germline V gene. V lost 7 bases, J lost 4 bases, and 5 bases stayed unmatched. The CDR3 length is 14 residues. CDR3 coding DNA: TGCGCCAGCAATTTAGGACAGGGGGCCTATGGCTACACCTTC. Translated, it gives CASNLGQGAYGYTF.

The chain uses TRBV28 and TRBJ1-2; TRBD1 agrees at 8 bases. J gave up 6 bases and V 6 bases, and 3 bases lay outside the gene matches. CDR1 MDHEN and CDR2 SYDVKM come from the germline V gene. This CDR3 is built from 12 residues. The CDR3 nucleotides read TGTGCCAGCAGCAAACAGGGGGATGGCTACACCTTC. Translated: CASSKQGDGYTF.

This chain connects TRBV6-1 to TRBJ2-1; TRBD2 matches 13 bases. With 7 bases clipped from V and 7 bases from J, the junction kept 10 bases outside the gene matches. Germline V gene sequence: CDR1 MNHNS, CDR2 SASEGT. The CDR3 extends over 16 amino acids. CDR3 protein: CASTKTSGRLWNEQFF. The CDR3 nucleotides are TGTGCCAGCACTAAGACTAGCGGGAGGCTTTGGAATGAGCAGTTCTTC.

In this sample, this clonotype turned up many times. The gene calls are TRBV5-1 and TRBJ2-2; TRBD2 agrees at 14 bases. The CDR3 runs to 16 residues. Germline assignment: CDR1 SGHRS and CDR2 YFSETQ. V trimming: 4 bases; J trimming: 6 bases; junction bases outside the gene matches: 5. For the CDR3, the DNA is TGCGCCAGCAGCGTGGGGACTAGCGGGAGCCCCGGGGAGCTGTTTTTT. This encodes CASSVGTSGSPGELFF.

This clonotype was seen at least ten times. The chain has TRBV28 and TRBJ2-7; D is perhaps TRBD1 or TRBD2 (6 bases each). The CDR3 runs 15 residues. In germline, CDR1 is MDHEN, CDR2 SYDVKM. The V and J ends lost 6 bases and 0 bases respectively, with 15 bases between them. The CDR3 nucleotides read TGTGCCAGCAGCCTGTGGGGGGCGAGCTCCTACGAGCAGTACTTC. Translation gives CASSLWGASSYEQYF.

Regarding this clonotype: Possible read error: a much larger clone is one base away. This rearrangement joins TRBV7-2 to TRBJ2-2; D remains ambiguous. Per the germline V gene, CDR1 is SGHTA and CDR2 is FQGNSA. The CDR3 is 14 amino acids. The CDR3 DNA follows: TGTGCCGGCAGCTTAGATATAGCAACCGGGGAGCTGTTTTTT. It encodes CAGSLDIATGELFF.

This clonotype was counted at least ten times. This chain uses TRBV5-1 with TRBJ2-7; no clear D. The CDR3 runs 14 residues. V was cut by 3 bases and J by 3 bases, with 13 bases left in between. Germline loops: CDR1 SGHRS, CDR2 YFSETQ. DNA for the CDR3: TGCGCCAGCAGCTCGGACCATGGGGACTACGAGCAGTACTTC. Its protein is CASSSDHGDYEQYF. Based on the CDR3 plus reference TRBV5-1 and TRBJ2-7, the full variable domain is KAGVTQTPRYLIKTRGQQVTLSCSPISGHRSVSWYQQTPGQGLQFLFEYFSETQRNKGNFPGRFSGRQFSNSRSEMNVSTLELGDSALYLCASSSDHGDYEQYFGPGTRLTVT.